Sequencing of this TCR beta chain was carried out in a study of cytotoxic CD8 clonotypes in ibrutinib-treated CLL. The wider study: The group held 11 relapsed/refractory and roughly 14 treatment-naive patients, with under 18 IGHV unmutated.

This table comes from immunoSEQ multiplex PCR, and its TCRdb copy is limited to in-frame clones, with some not included. The sample holds a few hundred thousand clones, around four fifths seen once. From germline, CDR1 is LNHDA and CDR2 SQIVND (reference sequence). Germline trimming cut 4 bases from V and 5 bases from J; bases unmatched to any gene: 6. The CDR3 spans 17 residues. The input for sequencing was PBMCs, taken before ibrutinib treatment. The V call is TRBV19, the J call TRBJ2-2, with 14 nucleotides matching TRBD2. The TCR sequence derives from a human donor with chronic lymphocytic leukemia. The CDR3 DNA sequence: TGTGCCAGTAGTAGGACTAGCGGGAGGATAGATACCGGGGAGCTGTTTTTT. Translating it yields CASSRTSGRIDTGELFF.